This T cell receptor beta chain originates from a study of blood T cell repertoires in COVID-19. Whole-study context: PBMCs, B-cell-depleted T cells, or T cells were the source of the cDNA or gDNA that made up the material.

TCRdb keeps only in-frame clones here, not all; method: immunoSEQ multiplex PCR. This table holds 310,000 or so clones, about nine tenths found once. This clone has a handful of counts. The CDR3 contains 13 residues. V was clipped by 4 bases and J by 4 bases, with 11 bases between them. CDR1 and CDR2 (germline): LGHDT, YNNKEL (reference sequence). The sample was PBMCs or T cells enriched from blood (not recorded which). The TCR sequence derives from a woman between 18 and 29 years old who had recovered from COVID-19. The rearrangement uses TRBV3-1 (or the pseudogene TRBV3-2) and TRBJ2-7; the D gene is possibly TRBD1 (6 bases). Here the CDR3 DNA reads TGTGCCAGCAGCCTCCGGGACACGTACGAGCAGTACTTC. Amino acid sequence: CASSLRDTYEQYF.